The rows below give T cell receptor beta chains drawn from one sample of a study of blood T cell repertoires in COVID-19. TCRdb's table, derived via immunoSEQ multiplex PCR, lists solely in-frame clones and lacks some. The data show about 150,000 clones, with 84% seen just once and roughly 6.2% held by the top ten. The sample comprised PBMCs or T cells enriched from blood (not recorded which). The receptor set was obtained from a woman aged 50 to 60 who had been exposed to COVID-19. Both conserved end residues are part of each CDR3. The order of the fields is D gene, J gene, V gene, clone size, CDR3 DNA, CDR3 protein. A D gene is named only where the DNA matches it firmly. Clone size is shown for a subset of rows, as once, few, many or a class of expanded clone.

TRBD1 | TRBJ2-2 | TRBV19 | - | TGTGCCAGTAGTACCGGGACAGTGAACACCGGGGAGCTGTTTTTT | CASSTGTVNTGELFF
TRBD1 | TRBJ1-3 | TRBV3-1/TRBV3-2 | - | TGTGCCAGCAGCCAAGAACAGGGGGCACGAGGAAACACCATATATTTT | CASSQEQGARGNTIYF
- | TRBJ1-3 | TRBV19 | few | TGTGCCAGTAGTGAGACCGGGACACGAAGAAACACCATATATTTT | CASSETGTRRNTIYF
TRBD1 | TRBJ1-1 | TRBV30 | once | TGTGCCTGGAGTGCGCCGGGACAGCCGAACACTGAAGCTTTCTTT | CAWSAPGQPNTEAFF
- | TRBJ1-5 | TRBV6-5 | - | TGTGCCAGCAGACCGGGAAATAGCAATCAGCCCCAGCATTTT | CASRPGNSNQPQHF
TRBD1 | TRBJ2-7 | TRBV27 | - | TGTGCCAGCAGTTTTGGGACAGGGCCCTACGAGCAGTACTTC | CASSFGTGPYEQYF
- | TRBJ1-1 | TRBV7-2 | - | TGTGCCAGCAGCCCAATGGGGCTCCAGACTGAAGCTTTCTTT | CASSPMGLQTEAFF
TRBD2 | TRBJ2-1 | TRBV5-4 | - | TGTGCCAGCAGCCCGGGACTAGCGGGGATCAATGAGCAGTTCTTC | CASSPGLAGINEQFF
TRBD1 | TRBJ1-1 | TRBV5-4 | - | TGTGCCAGCCGACAGGGAGTGAACACTGAAGCTTTCTTT | CASRQGVNTEAFF
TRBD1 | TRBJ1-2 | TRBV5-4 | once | TGTGCCAGCAGGGGACAGGACATCTCCAACTATGGCTACACCTTC | CASRGQDISNYGYTF
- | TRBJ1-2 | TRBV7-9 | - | TGTGCCAGCAGCTTAGCGTCCGAGCGTGGCTACACCTTC | CASSLASERGYTF
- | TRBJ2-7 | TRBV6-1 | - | TGTGCCAGCAGTGAAATGGCGGTGAGCGTCCACGAGCAGTACTTC | CASSEMAVSVHEQYF
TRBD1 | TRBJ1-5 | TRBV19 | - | TGTGCCAGTAGTTACCGACAGGGCCCAGCCTCCAATCAGCCCCAGCATTTT | CASSYRQGPASNQPQHF
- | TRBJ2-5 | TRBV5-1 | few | TGCGCCAGCAGCTTGGCCGGACTCCCCCAAGAGACCCAGTACTTC | CASSLAGLPQETQYF
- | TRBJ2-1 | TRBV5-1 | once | TGCGCCAGCAGCTTGGGGAGACAGCTTGAGCAGTTCTTC | CASSLGRQLEQFF
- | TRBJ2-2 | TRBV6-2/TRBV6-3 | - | TGTGCCAGCAGCCACAGAGCCGCGAACACCGGGGAGCTGTTTTTT | CASSHRAANTGELFF
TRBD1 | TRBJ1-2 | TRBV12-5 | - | TGTGCTAGTGGTTTGGGGACAGGGATCTCTGGCTACACCTTC | CASGLGTGISGYTF
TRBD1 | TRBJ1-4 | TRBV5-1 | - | TGCGCCAGCAGCCCCGGGACAGGGGTCTGGGAAAAACTGTTTTTT | CASSPGTGVWEKLFF
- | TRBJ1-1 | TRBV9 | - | TGTGCCAGCAGCGAAGCAACAGTAGGGAACACTGAAGCTTTCTTT | CASSEATVGNTEAFF
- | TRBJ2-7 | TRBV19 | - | TGTGCCAGTAGTATTCCCGGAGGCCGGTCCTACGAGCAGTACTTC | CASSIPGGRSYEQYF
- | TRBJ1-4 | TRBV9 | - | TGTGCCAGCAGCCCAGGTGGATTTGAAAAACTGTTTTTT | CASSPGGFEKLFF
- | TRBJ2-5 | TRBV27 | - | TGTGCCGCCGGCCGGGGTAGGGCCCGTGGGGAGACCCAGTACTTC | CAAGRGRARGETQYF
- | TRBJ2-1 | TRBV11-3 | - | TGTGCCAGCAGCTTGGAGGGGCAGGTCGGCAATGAGCAGTTCTTC | CASSLEGQVGNEQFF
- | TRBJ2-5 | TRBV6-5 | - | TGTGCCAGCAGTTCCGGAGTCGGTCAAGAGACCCAGTACTTC | CASSSGVGQETQYF
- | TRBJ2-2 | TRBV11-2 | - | TGTGCCAGCAGCTCTCAACCAGGGACCGGGGAGCTGTTTTTT | CASSSQPGTGELFF
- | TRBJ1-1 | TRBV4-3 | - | TGCGCCAGCAGCCAACTAGGGAACACTGAAGCTTTCTTT | CASSQLGNTEAFF
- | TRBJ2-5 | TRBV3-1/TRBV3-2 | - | TGTGCCAGCAGCCAGGGGCGGCGGGGGCGTGGGAGTAGGGAGACCCAGTACTTC | CASSQGRRGRGSRETQYF
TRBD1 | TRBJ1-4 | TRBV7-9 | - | TGTGCCAGCAGCGTGACAGGGTCAACTAATGAAAAACTGTTTTTT | CASSVTGSTNEKLFF
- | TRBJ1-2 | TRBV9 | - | TGTGCCAGCAGCGTAGCTACTGTGGGGGCCGGGGACTATGGCTACACCTTC | CASSVATVGAGDYGYTF
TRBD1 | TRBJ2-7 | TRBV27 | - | TGTGCCAGCAGGGCTCGACAGGGTTCCTACGAGCAGTACTTC | CASRARQGSYEQYF
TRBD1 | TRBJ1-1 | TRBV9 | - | TGTGCCAGCAGCGTGGGACAGGGGGTCACTGAAGCTTTCTTT | CASSVGQGVTEAFF
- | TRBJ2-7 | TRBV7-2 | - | TGTGCCAGCAGCTTAGTCCCACCTAGCGCGTCGGCCTACGAGCAGTACTTC | CASSLVPPSASAYEQYF
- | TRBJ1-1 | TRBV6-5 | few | TGTGCCAGCAGTTATGGGGACTTTAACTTCTTT | CASSYGDFNFF
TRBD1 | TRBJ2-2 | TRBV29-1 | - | TGCAGCGTAGGGACAGGGGGCAGGGAGCTGTTTTTT | CSVGTGGRELFF
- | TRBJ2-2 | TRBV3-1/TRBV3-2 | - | TGTGCCAGCAGCCAGGCTAGGACAAACACCGGGGAGCTGTTTTTT | CASSQARTNTGELFF
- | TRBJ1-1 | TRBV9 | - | TGTGCCAGCAGCGCCAGTGGGGGGAACCTGAACACTGAAGCTTTCTTT | CASSASGGNLNTEAFF
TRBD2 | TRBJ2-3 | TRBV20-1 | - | TGCAGTGCTAGTCCGGCTAGCGGGAAGAGCACAGATACGCAGTATTTT | CSASPASGKSTDTQYF
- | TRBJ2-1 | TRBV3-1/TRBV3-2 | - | TGTGCCAGCAGCAAGAGTGCATCCTCCTACAATGAGCAGTTCTTC | CASSKSASSYNEQFF
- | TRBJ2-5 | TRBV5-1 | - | TGCGCCAGCAGCCCCCTAGGGCCCGGGCGGGAAGAGACCCAGTACTTC | CASSPLGPGREETQYF
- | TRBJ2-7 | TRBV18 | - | TGTGCCAGCTCACTAACGGAGGGCGAGCAGTACTTC | CASSLTEGEQYF
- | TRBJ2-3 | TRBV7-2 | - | TGTGCCAGCAGCTTTCAGACAGGAGGCAGCACAGATACGCAGTATTTT | CASSFQTGGSTDTQYF
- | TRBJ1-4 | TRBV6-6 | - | TGTGCCAGCAGTCCACAGGGCTCTTTTATTGCAACTAATGAAAAACTGTTTTTT | CASSPQGSFIATNEKLFF
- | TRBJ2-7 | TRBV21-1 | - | TGTGCCAGCAGCGCGAGCTCCTACGAGCAGTACTTC | CASSASSYEQYF
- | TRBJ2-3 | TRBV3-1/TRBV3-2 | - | TGTGCCAGCATCTCACCGGGGGAAGGGGATACGCAGTATTTT | CASISPGEGDTQYF
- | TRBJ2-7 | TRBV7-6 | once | TGTGCCAGCAGCTTAGCGTCAGGGGAAAAGGGTTACGAGCAGTACTTC | CASSLASGEKGYEQYF
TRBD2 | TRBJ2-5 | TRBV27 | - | TGTGCCAGCAGTCCCGGGACTAGCGGGAGAATGGCCCAGTACTTC | CASSPGTSGRMAQYF
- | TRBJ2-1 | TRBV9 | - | TGTGCCAGCAGCGTTGGGGCAGGGCACTATGAGCAGTTCTTC | CASSVGAGHYEQFF
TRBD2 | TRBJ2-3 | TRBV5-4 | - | TGTGCCAGCAGCTCCGGACTAGCGGGGGGACCCAGCACAGATACGCAGTATTTT | CASSSGLAGGPSTDTQYF
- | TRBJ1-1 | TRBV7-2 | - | TGTGCCAGCAGTCAGAAGCGGAACACTGAAGCTTTCTTT | CASSQKRNTEAFF
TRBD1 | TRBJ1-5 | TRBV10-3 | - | TGTGCCATCAGTGAGTCGGGGACAGGGGTAAGCAATCAGCCCCAGCATTTT | CAISESGTGVSNQPQHF
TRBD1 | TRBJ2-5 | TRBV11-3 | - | TGTGCCAGCCAGGGGGCGGGGCAAGAGACCCAGTACTTC | CASQGAGQETQYF
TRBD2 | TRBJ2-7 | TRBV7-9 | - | TGTGCCAGCAGCCCGCGGGAGTTGGGGCAGTACTTC | CASSPRELGQYF
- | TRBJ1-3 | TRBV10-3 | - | TGTGCCATCACCCTACATACACGACTACGAAACACCATATATTTT | CAITLHTRLRNTIYF
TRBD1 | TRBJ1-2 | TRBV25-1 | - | TGTGCCAGCAGCTTCGACAGGGCCTATGGCTACACCTTC | CASSFDRAYGYTF
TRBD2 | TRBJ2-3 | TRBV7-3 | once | TGTGCCAGCAGCCAAACGACCGGACTAGCGGGGGCGGCAGATACGCAGTATTTT | CASSQTTGLAGAADTQYF